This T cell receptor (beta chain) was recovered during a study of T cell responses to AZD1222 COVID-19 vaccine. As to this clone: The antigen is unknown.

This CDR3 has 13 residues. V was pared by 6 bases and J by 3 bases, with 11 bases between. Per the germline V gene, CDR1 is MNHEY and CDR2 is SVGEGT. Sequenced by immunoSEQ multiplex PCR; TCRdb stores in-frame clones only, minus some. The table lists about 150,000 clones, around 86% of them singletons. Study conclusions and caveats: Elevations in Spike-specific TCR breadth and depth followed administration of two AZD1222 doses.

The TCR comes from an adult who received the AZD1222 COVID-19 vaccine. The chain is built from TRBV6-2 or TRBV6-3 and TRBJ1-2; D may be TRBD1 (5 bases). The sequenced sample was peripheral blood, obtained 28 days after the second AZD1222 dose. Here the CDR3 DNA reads TGTGCCAGCAGCCAGGGACTCTACTATGGCTACACCTTC. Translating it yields CASSQGLYYGYTF.